The clone carrying this T cell receptor (beta chain) was picked up a small number of times. Healthy Caucasians provided all donations. This sample was taken from a study of identical twins. TCRdb re-analysed the 5' RACE reads in MiXCR, keeping a single row per CDR3 protein. The sample yields some 320,000 distinct CDR3 sequences, around an eighth seen once. The CDR3 extends over 12 amino acids. The V end lost 3 bases, the J end lost 8 bases, and 9 bases lay between the germline ends. Germline CDR1 is SGHRS and CDR2 is YFSETQ. Another study also made use of these data, one on yellow fever vaccine responses in identical twins.

The chain joins TRBV5-1 to TRBJ2-1; D not certain. The sample comprised CD8+ T cells sorted from blood. This sequence was found in a young woman in good health. As DNA, the CDR3 is TGCGCCAGCAGCTCAAGGGCTGATGAGCAGTTCTTC. It yields the protein CASSSRADEQFF.